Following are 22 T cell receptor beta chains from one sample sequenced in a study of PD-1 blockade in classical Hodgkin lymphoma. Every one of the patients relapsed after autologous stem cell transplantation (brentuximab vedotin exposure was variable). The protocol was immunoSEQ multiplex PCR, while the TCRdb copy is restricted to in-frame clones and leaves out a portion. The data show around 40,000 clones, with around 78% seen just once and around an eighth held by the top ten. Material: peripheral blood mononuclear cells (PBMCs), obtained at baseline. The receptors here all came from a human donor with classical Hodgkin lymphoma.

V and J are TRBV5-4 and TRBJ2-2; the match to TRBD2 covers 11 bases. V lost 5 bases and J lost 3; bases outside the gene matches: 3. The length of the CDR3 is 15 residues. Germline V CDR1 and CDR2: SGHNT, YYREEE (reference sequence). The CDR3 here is CASRFSGGDTGELFF. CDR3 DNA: TGTGCCAGCAGATTTAGCGGGGGGGACACCGGGGAGCTGTTTTTT.

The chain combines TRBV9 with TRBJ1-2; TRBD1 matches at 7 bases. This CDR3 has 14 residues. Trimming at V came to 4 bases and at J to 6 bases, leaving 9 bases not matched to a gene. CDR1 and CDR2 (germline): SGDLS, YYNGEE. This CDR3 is CASSQYDRDNGYTF. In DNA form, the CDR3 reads TGTGCCAGCAGCCAATACGACAGGGACAATGGCTACACCTTC.

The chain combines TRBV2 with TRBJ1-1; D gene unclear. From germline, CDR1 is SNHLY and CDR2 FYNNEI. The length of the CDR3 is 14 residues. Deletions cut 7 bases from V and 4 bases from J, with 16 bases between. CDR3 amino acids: CASKEEVDPTEAFF. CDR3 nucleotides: TGTGCCAGCAAGGAAGAGGTGGATCCCACTGAAGCTTTCTTT.

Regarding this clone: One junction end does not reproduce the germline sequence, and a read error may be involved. DNA for the CDR3: TGCGCCAGCAGCCCTGGGACAGGGGAGGGATACGAGCAGTACTTC. It codes for CASSPGTGEGYEQYF. This rearrangement joins TRBV11-1 to TRBJ2-7; the match to TRBD1 covers 10 bases. The CDR3 length is 15 residues. Germline CDR1 SGHAT, CDR2 FQDESV (reference sequence).

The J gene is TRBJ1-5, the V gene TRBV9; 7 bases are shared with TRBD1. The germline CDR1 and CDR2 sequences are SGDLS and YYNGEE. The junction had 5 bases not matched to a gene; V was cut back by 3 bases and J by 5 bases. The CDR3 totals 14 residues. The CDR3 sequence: CASSGQGTDQPQHF. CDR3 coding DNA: TGTGCCAGCAGCGGACAGGGAACGGATCAGCCCCAGCATTTT.

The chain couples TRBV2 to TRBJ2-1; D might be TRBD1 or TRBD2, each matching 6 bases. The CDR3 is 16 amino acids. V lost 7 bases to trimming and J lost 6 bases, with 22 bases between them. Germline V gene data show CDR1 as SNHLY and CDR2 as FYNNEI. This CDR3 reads CASTPRRGVRTNEQFF. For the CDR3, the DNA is TGTGCCAGCACCCCTAGAAGGGGGGTTCGGACCAATGAGCAGTTCTTC.

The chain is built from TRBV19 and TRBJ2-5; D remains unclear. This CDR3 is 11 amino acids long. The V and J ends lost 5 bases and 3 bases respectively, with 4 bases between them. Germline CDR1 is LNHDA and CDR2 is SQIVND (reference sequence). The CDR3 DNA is TGTGCCAGTAGTGAGGAAGAGACCCAGTACTTC. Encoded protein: CASSEEETQYF.

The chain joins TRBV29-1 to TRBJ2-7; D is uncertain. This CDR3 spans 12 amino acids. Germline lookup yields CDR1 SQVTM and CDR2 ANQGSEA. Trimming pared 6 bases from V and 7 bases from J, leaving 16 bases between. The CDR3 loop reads CSVTLGTEEQYF. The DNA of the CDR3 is TGCAGCGTGACCCTGGGTACGGAAGAGCAGTACTTC.

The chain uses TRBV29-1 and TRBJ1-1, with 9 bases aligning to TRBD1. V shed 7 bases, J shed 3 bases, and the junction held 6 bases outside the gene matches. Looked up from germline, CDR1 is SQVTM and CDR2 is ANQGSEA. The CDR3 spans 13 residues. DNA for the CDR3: TGCAGCGCCAGGACAGGGGCGGACACTGAAGCTTTCTTT. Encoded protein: CSARTGADTEAFF.

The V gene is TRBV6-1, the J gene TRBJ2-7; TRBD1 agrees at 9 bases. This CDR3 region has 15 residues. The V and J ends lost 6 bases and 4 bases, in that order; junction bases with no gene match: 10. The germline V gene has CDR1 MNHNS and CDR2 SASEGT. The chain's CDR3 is CASRLQGAGVYEQYF. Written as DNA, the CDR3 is TGTGCCAGCAGGCTACAGGGGGCGGGAGTTTACGAGCAGTACTTC.

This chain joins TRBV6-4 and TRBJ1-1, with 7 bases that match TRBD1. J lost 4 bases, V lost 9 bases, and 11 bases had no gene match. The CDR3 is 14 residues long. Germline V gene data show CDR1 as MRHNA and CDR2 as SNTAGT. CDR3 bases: TGTGCCAGTATTAAGGGGGCAGGGGTCACTGAAGCTTTCTTT. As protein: CASIKGAGVTEAFF.

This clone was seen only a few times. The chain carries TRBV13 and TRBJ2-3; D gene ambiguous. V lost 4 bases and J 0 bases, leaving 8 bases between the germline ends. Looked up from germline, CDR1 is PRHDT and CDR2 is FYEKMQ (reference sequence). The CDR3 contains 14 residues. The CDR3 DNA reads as TGTGCCAGCAGCTCTATGCTCAGCACAGATACGCAGTATTTT. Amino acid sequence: CASSSMLSTDTQYF.

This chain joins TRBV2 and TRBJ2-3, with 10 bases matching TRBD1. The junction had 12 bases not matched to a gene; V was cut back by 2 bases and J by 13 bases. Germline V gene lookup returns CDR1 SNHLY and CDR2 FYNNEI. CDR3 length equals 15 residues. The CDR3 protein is CASSERFWGGTGEYF. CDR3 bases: TGTGCCAGCAGTGAAAGGTTCTGGGGCGGGACAGGGGAGTATTTT.

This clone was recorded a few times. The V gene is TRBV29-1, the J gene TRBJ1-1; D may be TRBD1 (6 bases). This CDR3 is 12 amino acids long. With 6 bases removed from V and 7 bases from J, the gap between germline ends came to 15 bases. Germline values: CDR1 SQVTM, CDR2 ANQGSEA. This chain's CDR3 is CSVQTPTGEAFF. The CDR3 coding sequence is TGCAGCGTCCAGACCCCGACAGGTGAAGCTTTCTTT.

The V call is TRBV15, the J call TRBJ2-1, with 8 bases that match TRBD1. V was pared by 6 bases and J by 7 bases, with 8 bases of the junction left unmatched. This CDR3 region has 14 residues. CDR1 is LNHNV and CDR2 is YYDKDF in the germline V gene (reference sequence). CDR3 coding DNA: TGTGCCACCAGGGGACAGGATGAGGGGAATGAGCAGTTCTTC. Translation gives CATRGQDEGNEQFF.

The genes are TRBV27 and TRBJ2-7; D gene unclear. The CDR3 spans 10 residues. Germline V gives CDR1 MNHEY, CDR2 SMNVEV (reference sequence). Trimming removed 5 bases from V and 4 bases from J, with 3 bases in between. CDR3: CASSIYEQYF. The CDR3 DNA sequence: TGTGCCAGCAGTATTTACGAGCAGTACTTC.

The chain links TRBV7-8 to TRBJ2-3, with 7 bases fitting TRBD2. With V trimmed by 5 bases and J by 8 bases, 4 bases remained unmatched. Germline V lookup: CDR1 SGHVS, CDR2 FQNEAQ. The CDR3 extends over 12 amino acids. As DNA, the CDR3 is TGTGCCAGCAGCCGGACTAGAGGTACGCAGTATTTT. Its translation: CASSRTRGTQYF.

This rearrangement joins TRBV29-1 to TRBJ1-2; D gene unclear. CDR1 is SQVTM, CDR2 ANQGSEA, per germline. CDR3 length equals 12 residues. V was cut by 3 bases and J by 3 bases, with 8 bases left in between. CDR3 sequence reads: CSVELGDYGYTF. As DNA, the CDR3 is TGCAGCGTTGAGTTAGGAGACTATGGCTACACCTTC.

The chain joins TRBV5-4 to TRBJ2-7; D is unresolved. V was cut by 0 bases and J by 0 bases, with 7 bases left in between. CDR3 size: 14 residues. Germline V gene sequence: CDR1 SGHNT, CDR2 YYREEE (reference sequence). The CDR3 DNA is TGTGCCAGCAGCTTGGACAAGAGCTCCTACGAGCAGTACTTC. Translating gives CASSLDKSSYEQYF. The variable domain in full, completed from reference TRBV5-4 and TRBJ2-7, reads ETGVTQSPTHLIKTRGQQVTLRCSSQSGHNTVSWYQQALGQGPQFIFQYYREEENGRGNFPPRFSGLQFPNYSSELNVNALELDDSALYLCASSLDKSSYEQYFGPGTRLTVT.

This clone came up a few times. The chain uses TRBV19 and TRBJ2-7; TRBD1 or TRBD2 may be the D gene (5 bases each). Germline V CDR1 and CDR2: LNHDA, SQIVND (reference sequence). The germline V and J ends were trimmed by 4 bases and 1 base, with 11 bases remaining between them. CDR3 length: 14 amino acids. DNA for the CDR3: TGTGCCAGTAGTACCCGGGACGGATCCTACGAGCAGTACTTC. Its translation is CASSTRDGSYEQYF.

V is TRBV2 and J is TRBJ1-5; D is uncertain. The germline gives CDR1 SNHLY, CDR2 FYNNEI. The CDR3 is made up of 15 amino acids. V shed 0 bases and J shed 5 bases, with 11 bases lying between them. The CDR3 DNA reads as TGTGCCAGCAGTGAAGCCCCCGACGGACATCAGCCCCAGCATTTT. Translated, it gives CASSEAPDGHQPQHF.

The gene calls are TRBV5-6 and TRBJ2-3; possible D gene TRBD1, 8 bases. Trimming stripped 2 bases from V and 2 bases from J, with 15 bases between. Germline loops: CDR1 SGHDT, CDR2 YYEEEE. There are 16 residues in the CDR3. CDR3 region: CASSLQGGFNTDTQYF. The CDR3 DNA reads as TGTGCCAGCAGCTTACAGGGGGGGTTTAACACAGATACGCAGTATTTT.